The 25 T cell receptor beta chains presented below share a single source sample, sequenced in a study of cytomegalovirus exposure and HLA in healthy donors. The study ran its PCR with 60 Vbeta and 13 Jbeta primers. Sequencing was performed with immunoSEQ multiplex PCR; in TCRdb, only in-frame clones are kept and a portion is missing. Of more than 85,000 clones detected, 79% appear once; the ten largest clones hold 3.5% to 5%. Sequencing was done on a sample of PBMCs. The receptors here all came from a female donor in good health and CMV-seropositive.

With respect to this clone: The germline gene is not matched at one end of the junction; a read error may be the cause. The V gene is TRBV7-9, the J gene TRBJ1-1, with a weak D call TRBD1 (6 bases). The germline gives CDR1 SEHNR, CDR2 FQNEAQ (reference sequence). The CDR3 totals 13 residues. CDR3 sequence reads: CSSSLAGATEAFF. CDR3 DNA: TGTTCCAGCAGCCTAGCGGGGGCCACTGAAGCTTTCTTT. The variable domain in full, with the rest retrieved from reference TRBV7-9 and TRBJ1-1, is DTGVSQNPRHKITKRGQNVTFRCDPISEHNRLYWYRQTLGQGPEFLTYFQNEAQLEKSRLLSDRFSAERPKGSFSTLEIQRTEQGDSAMYLCSSSLAGATEAFFGQGTRLTVV.

The chain couples TRBV10-1 to TRBJ1-2; the D gene is possibly TRBD1 (6 bases). The ends were cut back, 5 bases at V and 6 bases at J, with 13 bases in the middle. From germline, CDR1 is WNHNN and CDR2 SYGVQD (reference sequence). The CDR3 contains 13 residues. The CDR3 DNA sequence: TGCGCCAGCAGTCAACAACAGGGAGATGGCTACACCTTC. Protein: CASSQQQGDGYTF.

Here the CDR3 reads CASIGETRVSYEQYF. Written as DNA, the CDR3 is TGCGCCAGCATAGGTGAGACTAGGGTCTCCTACGAGCAGTACTTC. V gene TRBV5-1 combines with J gene TRBJ2-7, with a tentative D call TRBD2 (6 bases). The CDR3 is made up of 15 amino acids. Germline V gene lookup returns CDR1 SGHRS and CDR2 YFSETQ. The V gene lost 6 bases and the J gene lost 0 bases, with 16 bases spanning the gap.

The chain recombines TRBV4-3 with TRBJ1-1, with 9 bases aligning to TRBD1. The CDR3 runs to 16 residues. Germline CDR1 is LGHNA and CDR2 is YSLEER. V shed 0 bases, J shed 4 bases, and the junction held 6 bases outside the gene matches. The CDR3 loop reads CASSQDRKTGGTEAFF. In DNA form, the CDR3 reads TGCGCCAGCAGCCAAGATCGTAAGACAGGGGGCACTGAAGCTTTCTTT.

This clone was seen only once. This chain uses TRBV5-1 with TRBJ2-7; 8 bases align to TRBD1. The CDR3 runs 14 residues. CDR1 is SGHRS, CDR2 YFSETQ, per germline. The V and J ends lost 3 bases and 1 base, in that order; junction bases with no gene match: 3. The CDR3 protein is CASSSTGGSYEQYF. The CDR3 nucleotides read TGCGCCAGCAGCTCTACAGGGGGATCCTACGAGCAGTACTTC.

The CDR3 region is CASSVGLGVGSGGANYGYTF. DNA for the CDR3: TGTGCCAGCAGCGTAGGCTTAGGGGTAGGGTCAGGGGGCGCGAACTATGGCTACACCTTC. The J gene is TRBJ1-2, the V gene TRBV9; 8 nucleotides agree with TRBD1. The CDR3 length is 20 residues. From germline, CDR1 is SGDLS and CDR2 YYNGEE. V lost 0 bases and J lost 2; bases outside the gene matches: 18.

This clone was counted between two and nine times. This chain connects TRBV5-1 to TRBJ2-3; 10 nucleotides line up with TRBD2. This CDR3 is built from 15 residues. Germline CDR1 and CDR2: SGHRS and YFSETQ. V was pared by 0 bases and J by 5 bases, with 3 bases of the junction left unmatched. CDR3 DNA: TGCGCCAGCAGCTTGGTAGCGGGGGGAGGAGATACGCAGTATTTT. Protein product: CASSLVAGGGDTQYF. Full variable domain (remainder filled in from reference TRBV5-1 and TRBJ2-3): KAGVTQTPRYLIKTRGQQVTLSCSPISGHRSVSWYQQTPGQGLQFLFEYFSETQRNKGNFPGRFSGRQFSNSRSEMNVSTLELGDSALYLCASSLVAGGGDTQYFGPGTRLTVL.

This chain joins TRBV4-1 and TRBJ2-5; 8 bases are a match to TRBD2. The CDR3 consists of 18 residues. V was clipped by 0 bases and J by 5 bases; unmatched bases: 14. Germline loops: CDR1 MGHRA, CDR2 YSYEKL. CDR3 sequence (DNA): TGCGCCAGCAGCCAAGATCGGGGGGGACTAGGTCGGGCGGAGACCCAGTACTTC. Translated: CASSQDRGGLGRAETQYF.

The chain has TRBV30 and TRBJ1-2; perhaps TRBD1 as D (5 bases). There are 13 residues in the CDR3. From germline, CDR1 is GTSNPN and CDR2 SVGIG (reference sequence). The V end was cut by 5 bases, the J end by 2 bases, with 12 bases between. CDR3: CAWQGVGNYGYTF. The CDR3 bases are TGTGCCTGGCAGGGTGTGGGGAACTATGGCTACACCTTC.

This clone has more than one count but fewer than ten. The chain has TRBV7-7 and TRBJ2-5, with D perhaps matching TRBD1 (6 bases). V lost 5 bases and J 4 bases, leaving 17 bases between the germline ends. The germline V gene has CDR1 SSHAT and CDR2 FNYEAQ (reference sequence). The CDR3 length is 15 residues. The CDR3 loop is CASSLQGTVGETQYF. For the CDR3, the DNA is TGTGCCAGCAGCCTACAGGGCACCGTCGGAGAGACCCAGTACTTC.

The V and J genes are TRBV4-1 and TRBJ2-7; 7 nucleotides align to TRBD1. Germline CDR1 MGHRA, CDR2 YSYEKL. With 3 bases clipped from V and 2 bases from J, the junction kept 7 bases outside the gene matches. CDR3 size: 15 residues. CDR3 loop: CASSHDRDSAYEQYF. The DNA of the CDR3 is TGCGCCAGCAGCCATGACAGGGATTCGGCCTACGAGCAGTACTTC.

The chain joins TRBV19 to TRBJ2-2; 8 nucleotides line up with TRBD1. After removal of 10 bases from V and 6 bases from J, the junction contained 13 bases not matched to a gene. Per the germline V gene, CDR1 is LNHDA and CDR2 is SQIVND (reference sequence). The CDR3 totals 15 residues. The CDR3 reads CATKQDRANPGELFF. Here the CDR3 DNA reads TGTGCCACTAAGCAGGACAGGGCTAATCCCGGGGAGCTGTTTTTT. Based on the CDR3 plus reference TRBV19 and TRBJ2-2, the full variable domain is DGGITQSPKYLFRKEGQNVTLSCEQNLNHDAMYWYRQDPGQGLRLIYYSQIVNDFQKGDIAEGYSVSREKKESFPLTVTSAQKNPTAFYLCATKQDRANPGELFFGEGSRLTVL.

The rearrangement links TRBV7-2 to TRBJ2-1, with 8 bases lining up with TRBD2. The germline gives CDR1 SGHTA, CDR2 FQGNSA. The CDR3 is 16 amino acids. The junction had 9 bases not matched to a gene; V was cut back by 4 bases and J by 4 bases. DNA for the CDR3: TGTGCCAGCAGCTGGGGGGGACTAGTTCGATACAATGAGCAGTTCTTC. Translated: CASSWGGLVRYNEQFF. The variable domain in full, completed from reference TRBV7-2 and TRBJ2-1, reads GAGVSQSPSNKVTEKGKDVELRCDPISGHTALYWYRQSLGQGLEFLIYFQGNSAPDKSGLPSDRFSAERTGGSVSTLTIQRTQQEDSAVYLCASSWGGLVRYNEQFFGPGTRLTVL.

Of note for this clone: At one boundary the junction diverges from the germline segment, which might be a read error. The genes are TRBV7-9 and TRBJ2-7; perhaps TRBD2 as D (5 bases). CDR1 is SEHNR and CDR2 is FQNEAQ in the germline V gene (reference sequence). There are 15 residues in the CDR3. In nucleotides, the CDR3 is TGTTCCAGCAGCTTCGGGCGGGTCCTCTCCTACGAGCAGTACTTC. The encoded protein is CSSSFGRVLSYEQYF.

The genes are TRBV27 and TRBJ1-2; 7 nucleotides align to TRBD1. Germline CDR1 reads MNHEY; CDR2 reads SMNVEV (reference sequence). V lost 4 bases, J lost 7 bases, and 6 bases stayed unmatched. The CDR3 covers 13 residues. The CDR3 bases are TGTGCCAGCAGTTCCACAGGGGTTTTTGGCTACACCTTC. Protein sequence: CASSSTGVFGYTF.

This clone was seen more than once but under ten times. The rearrangement links TRBV14 to TRBJ1-2; D gene ambiguous. Germline values: CDR1 SGHDN, CDR2 FVKESK. V shed 1 base and J shed 7 bases, with 7 bases lying between them. This CDR3 has 12 amino acids. In nucleotides, the CDR3 is TGTGCCAGCAGCCAAGGCCAGATTGGCTACACCTTC. Translation gives CASSQGQIGYTF.

The chain couples TRBV11-2 to TRBJ2-7; 9 bases line up with TRBD2. This CDR3 has 16 residues. The germline gives CDR1 SGHAT, CDR2 FQNNGV. V dropped 3 bases and J dropped 3; count of bases not matched to a gene: 9. Here the CDR3 reads CASSFSRAGGFYEQYF. The DNA for the CDR3 is TGTGCCAGCAGCTTCTCCCGTGCGGGGGGGTTCTACGAGCAGTACTTC.

The V call is TRBV18, the J call TRBJ1-2; 7 positions agree with TRBD1. CDR3 length equals 18 residues. J lost 0 bases, V lost 2 bases, and 12 bases had no gene match. Germline V gives CDR1 KGHSH, CDR2 LQKENI. CDR3 protein: CASSPSRGTAVTNYGYTF. DNA for the CDR3: TGTGCCAGCTCACCAAGTCGGGGGACAGCTGTAACTAACTATGGCTACACCTTC.

This clone was detected only once. DNA for the CDR3: TGCAGCGTTTTCCCCGGGACTAGCGGGAACGAGCAGTACTTC. Amino acids: CSVFPGTSGNEQYF. J is TRBJ2-7 and V is TRBV29-1; 13 bases are shared with TRBD2. This CDR3 has 14 residues. The germline V gene encodes CDR1 SQVTM and CDR2 ANQGSEA. The V segment lost 5 bases and the J segment 5 bases; nucleotides outside the gene matches: 6.

V and J are TRBV5-1 and TRBJ1-1; 8 bases map to TRBD1. Germline V gene sequence: CDR1 SGHRS, CDR2 YFSETQ. CDR3 length equals 17 residues. Trimming cost V 3 bases and J 1 base; bases outside gene matches: 11. The CDR3 DNA follows: TGCGCCAGCAGCTGGCCCTTAGGGGGGACAGGGAACACTGAAGCTTTCTTT. Translation: CASSWPLGGTGNTEAFF.

The chain is built from TRBV21-1 and TRBJ1-5; TRBD1, the table's D call, lacks a check against the DNA. TRBV21-1 is a listed pseudogene. This CDR3 contains 18 residues. The CDR3 bases are TGTGCCAGCAGCAAAGCGCTTAACGGCAGGGGCCTCAATCAGCCCCAGCATTTT. Translation: CASSKALNGRGLNQPQHF.

Turning to this clone: The junction and the germline gene differ at one end; a read error may be behind it. The chain employs TRBV18 and TRBJ2-7, with TRBD1 identical over 10 bases. Germline CDR1 reads KGHSH; CDR2 reads LQKENI. The CDR3 consists of 15 residues. The CDR3: CASSPLTGGSDEQYF. CDR3 DNA sequence: TGTGCCAGCTCACCCCTGACAGGGGGCTCCGACGAGCAGTACTTC.

CDR3 region: CATHRDRGSSPLHF. As DNA, the CDR3 is TGTGCCACCCACCGGGACAGGGGGAGTTCACCCCTCCACTTT. V usage is TRBV6-5 and J usage is TRBJ1-6, with TRBD1 matching 11 bases. Germline V gene data show CDR1 as MNHEY and CDR2 as SVGAGI. Trimming took 10 bases from V and 9 from J; bases not matched to a gene: 8. This CDR3 comprises 14 residues.

The chain recombines TRBV18 with TRBJ2-5, with 7 nucleotides matching TRBD1. Per germline, CDR1 KGHSH and CDR2 LQKENI. The CDR3 is 15 residues long. The V gene end was trimmed by 3 bases and the J gene end by 1 base; junction bases not matched to a gene: 5. The CDR3 region has the DNA TGTGCCAGCTCACCTGACAGGGCCAGCCAAGAGACCCAGTACTTC. Its protein is CASSPDRASQETQYF.

In DNA form, the CDR3 reads TGTGCCAGTAGTCCCCTCCATCAGCCCCAGCATTTT. It is translated as CASSPLHQPQHF. This rearrangement joins TRBV19 to TRBJ1-5, with D unclear. V lost 5 bases to trimming and J lost 5 bases, with 7 bases between them. The CDR3 is made up of 12 amino acids. Germline-derived CDR1 and CDR2 are LNHDA and SQIVND (reference sequence).